This passage covers 10 T cell receptor beta chains from one sample sequenced in a study of shared clonotypes between healthy human individuals. Clones were sequenced by immunoSEQ multiplex PCR, and TCRdb holds only the in-frame ones, with some missing. The table lists about 2.3 million clones, over 90% of them singletons. The sample comprised naive CD4+ T cells from PBMCs. Noted subset: CD45RA+ positively selected. Every receptor here comes from a man aged 18 to 30 in good health. Some clones in this sample may be carry-over from other donors' samples.

V and J are TRBV28 and TRBJ1-3, with TRBD1 matching over 7 bases. The CDR3 runs to 13 residues. Germline CDR1 reads MDHEN; CDR2 reads SYDVKM. With 9 bases clipped from V and 4 bases from J, the junction kept 6 bases outside the gene matches. CDR3 bases: TGTGCCAGTCTACAGGGGACGGGAAACACCATATATTTT. It translates to CASLQGTGNTIYF.

J is TRBJ2-2 and V is TRBV5-4, with TRBD2 identical over 7 bases. Trimming cost V 4 bases and J 1 base; bases outside gene matches: 4. This CDR3 has 15 amino acids. Per germline, CDR1 SGHNT and CDR2 YYREEE (reference sequence). CDR3 protein: CASSRAGLNTGELFF. The CDR3 bases are TGTGCCAGCAGCCGAGCGGGGTTGAACACCGGGGAGCTGTTTTTT.

A single count supports this clone. Other DNA sequences in this sample translate to the same CDR3. The genes are TRBV10-3 and TRBJ2-7; TRBD2 might be the D (6 bases). Trimming left V 0 bases short and J 7 bases short, with 7 bases between. Germline loops: CDR1 ENHRY, CDR2 SYGVKD. There are 12 residues in the CDR3. CDR3 loop: CAISESGGEQYF. The CDR3 DNA reads TGTGCCATCAGTGAGTCCGGGGGAGAGCAGTACTTC.

The V gene is TRBV6-5, the J gene TRBJ1-3; possibly TRBD1 for D (6 bases). The CDR3 length is 13 residues. The germline gives CDR1 MNHEY, CDR2 SVGAGI. The V gene lost 6 bases and the J gene lost 2 bases, with 8 bases spanning the gap. The CDR3 loop is CASRGGPGNTIYF. Here the CDR3 DNA reads TGTGCCAGCAGAGGGGGACCTGGAAACACCATATATTTT.

The rearrangement uses TRBV29-1 and TRBJ2-3; D remains ambiguous. Trimming cost V 4 bases and J 7 bases, with 18 bases left between them. CDR1 is SQVTM, CDR2 ANQGSEA, per germline. CDR3 length: 14 residues. CDR3 region: CSVAHQGGPNTQYF. Here the CDR3 DNA reads TGCAGCGTTGCGCACCAAGGTGGGCCAAATACGCAGTATTTT.

The rearrangement uses TRBV4-1 and TRBJ2-7, with D unclear. The germline V and J ends were trimmed by 1 base and 3 bases, with 10 bases remaining between them. Germline V gene sequence: CDR1 MGHRA, CDR2 YSYEKL. The CDR3 length is 14 residues. For the CDR3, the DNA is TGCGCCAGCAGCCAAGCGGTATCCGGCTACGAGCAGTACTTC. Protein sequence: CASSQAVSGYEQYF.

This clone was recorded once. The chain carries TRBV5-8 and TRBJ2-2; the match to TRBD2 covers 8 bases. Germline V gene sequence: CDR1 SGHTS, CDR2 YDEGEE. The trim removed 0 bases at V and 0 bases at J, leaving 7 bases unmatched. This CDR3 region has 18 residues. The CDR3 reads CASSLDVGGLANTGELFF. CDR3 coding DNA: TGTGCCAGCAGCTTGGATGTTGGGGGACTAGCGAACACCGGGGAGCTGTTTTTT.

The genes are TRBV15 and TRBJ2-2, with 13 nucleotides matching TRBD2. The CDR3 runs to 16 residues. Germline CDR1 and CDR2: LNHNV and YYDKDF (reference sequence). The J segment lost 6 bases and the V segment lost 5 bases, leaving 6 bases of the junction unmatched. CDR3 coding DNA: TGTGCCACCAGCGGTGGACTAGCGGGAGAGGCCGGGGAGCTGTTTTTT. Amino acids: CATSGGLAGEAGELFF. The entire variable domain, with the rest obtained from reference TRBV15 and TRBJ2-2, is as follows: DAMVIQNPRYQVTQFGKPVTLSCSQTLNHNVMYWYQQKSSQAPKLLFHYYDKDFNNEADTPDNFQSRRPNTSFCFLDIRSPGLGDTAMYLCATSGGLAGEAGELFFGEGSRLTVL.

Turning to this clone: Other DNA sequences in this specimen translate into the identical CDR3. The V and J genes are TRBV5-1 and TRBJ1-1; D is possibly TRBD1 (6 bases). The CDR3 is 13 residues long. CDR1 SGHRS and CDR2 YFSETQ come from the germline V gene. V was trimmed by 3 bases and J by 3 bases, leaving 9 bases between them. The DNA for the CDR3 is TGCGCCAGCAGCTCATACAGGGACACTGAAGCTTTCTTT. Its translation: CASSSYRDTEAFF.

V gene TRBV28 combines with J gene TRBJ1-1, with D possibly TRBD1 on 6 matching bases. The V gene's germline CDR1 is MDHEN and CDR2 SYDVKM. V was cut by 6 bases and J by 3 bases, with 41 bases left in between. The CDR3 runs to 23 residues. The CDR3 DNA reads TGTGCCAGCAGCTCTCGACAGGTCGGGCCCCCTACGAGGTCAGGGTTTGGTGACACTGAAGCTTTCTTT. Translating gives CASSSRQVGPPTRSGFGDTEAFF.